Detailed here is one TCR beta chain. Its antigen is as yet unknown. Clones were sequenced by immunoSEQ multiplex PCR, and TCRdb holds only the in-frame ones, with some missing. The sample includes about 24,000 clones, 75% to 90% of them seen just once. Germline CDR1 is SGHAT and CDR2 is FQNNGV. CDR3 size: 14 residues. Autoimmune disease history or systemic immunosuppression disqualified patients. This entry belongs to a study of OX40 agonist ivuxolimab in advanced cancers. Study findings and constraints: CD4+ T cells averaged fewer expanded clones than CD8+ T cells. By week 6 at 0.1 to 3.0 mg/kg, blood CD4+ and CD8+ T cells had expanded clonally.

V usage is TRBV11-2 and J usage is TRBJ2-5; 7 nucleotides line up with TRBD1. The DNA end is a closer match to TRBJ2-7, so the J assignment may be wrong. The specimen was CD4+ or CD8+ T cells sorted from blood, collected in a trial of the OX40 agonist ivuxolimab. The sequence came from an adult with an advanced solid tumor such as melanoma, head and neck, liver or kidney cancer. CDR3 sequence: CASSFSAGGYEQYF. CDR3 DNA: TGTGCCAGCAGCTTTTCCGCAGGGGGATACGAGCAGTACTTC.